A single sample gave rise to the 3 T cell receptor beta chains below, sequenced in a study of response to subunit inactivated influenza vaccine. TCRdb called the RT-PCR reads again in MiXCR, with one record for every CDR3 protein. The sample carries hundreds of thousands of distinct CDR3 sequences, 9% to 15% recorded once. This specimen was non-naive T cells sorted from PBMCs, taken 14 to 15 days before vaccination. Source of these receptors: a middle-aged man who received an inactivated influenza vaccine.

The CDR3 reads CASSPKEGPTEAFF. The CDR3 nucleotides read TGTGCCAGCTCACCAAAAGAGGGGCCCACTGAAGCTTTCTTT. The rearrangement links TRBV18 to TRBJ1-1, with D maybe TRBD1 (5 bases). V lost 2 bases to trimming and J lost 4 bases, with 11 bases between them. The CDR3 sequence is 14 residues long. The germline V gene encodes CDR1 KGHSH and CDR2 LQKENI.

The V call is TRBV7-2, the J call TRBJ2-6; possibly TRBD2 for D (5 bases). The CDR3 contains 17 residues. CDR1 SGHTA and CDR2 FQGNSA come from the germline V gene. Trimming removed 5 bases from V and 0 bases from J, with 14 bases in between. The CDR3 here is CASSPRGFTSGANVLTF. In DNA, the CDR3 is TGTGCCAGCAGCCCCCGCGGGTTTACCTCTGGGGCCAACGTCCTGACTTTC.

This clonotype was counted only a few times. The V call is TRBV20-1, the J call TRBJ1-1; the D gene is possibly TRBD1 (6 bases). V was clipped by 5 bases and J by 4 bases, with 17 bases between them. The CDR3 is 14 amino acids. Germline lookup yields CDR1 DFQATT and CDR2 SNEGSKA (reference sequence). CDR3 sequence: CSARRGAAITEAFF. CDR3 nucleotides: TGCAGTGCTCGGAGGGGGGCAGCCATCACTGAAGCTTTCTTT.